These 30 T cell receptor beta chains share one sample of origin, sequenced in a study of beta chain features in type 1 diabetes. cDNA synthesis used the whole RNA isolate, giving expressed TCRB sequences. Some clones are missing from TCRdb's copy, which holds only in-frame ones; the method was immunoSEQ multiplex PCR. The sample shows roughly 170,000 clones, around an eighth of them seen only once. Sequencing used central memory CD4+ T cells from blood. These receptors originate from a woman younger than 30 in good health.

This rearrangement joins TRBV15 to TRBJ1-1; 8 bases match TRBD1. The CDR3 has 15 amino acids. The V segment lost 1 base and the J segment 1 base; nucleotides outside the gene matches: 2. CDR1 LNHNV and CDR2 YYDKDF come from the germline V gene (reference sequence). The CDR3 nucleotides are TGTGCCACCAGCAGAGGCGGACAGGGGAACACTGAAGCTTTCTTT. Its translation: CATSRGGQGNTEAFF.

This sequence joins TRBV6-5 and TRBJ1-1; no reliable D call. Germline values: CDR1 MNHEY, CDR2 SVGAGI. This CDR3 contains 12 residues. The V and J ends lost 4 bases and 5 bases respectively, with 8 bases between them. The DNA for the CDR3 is TGTGCCAGCAGTTTGGGGAGGACTGAAGCTTTCTTT. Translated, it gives CASSLGRTEAFF.

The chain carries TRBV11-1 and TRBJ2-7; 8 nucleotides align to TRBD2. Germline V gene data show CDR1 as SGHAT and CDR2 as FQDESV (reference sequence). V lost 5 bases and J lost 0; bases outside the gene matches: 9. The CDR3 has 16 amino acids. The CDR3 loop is CASSEAWTSLSYEQYF. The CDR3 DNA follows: TGTGCCAGCAGCGAGGCCTGGACTAGCCTCTCCTACGAGCAGTACTTC.

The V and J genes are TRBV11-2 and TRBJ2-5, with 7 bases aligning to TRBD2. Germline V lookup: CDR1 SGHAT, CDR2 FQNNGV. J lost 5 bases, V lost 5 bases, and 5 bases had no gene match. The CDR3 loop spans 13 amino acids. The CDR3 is CASSRGVMETQYF. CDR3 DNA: TGTGCCAGCAGCCGGGGGGTTATGGAGACCCAGTACTTC.

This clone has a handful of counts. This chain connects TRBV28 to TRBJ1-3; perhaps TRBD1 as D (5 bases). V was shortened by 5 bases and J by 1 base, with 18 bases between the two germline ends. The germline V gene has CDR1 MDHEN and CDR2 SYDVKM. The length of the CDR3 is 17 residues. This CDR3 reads CASSPGTFGGSGNTIYF. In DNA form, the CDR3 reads TGTGCCAGCAGTCCGGGGACTTTCGGCGGTTCTGGAAACACCATATATTTT.

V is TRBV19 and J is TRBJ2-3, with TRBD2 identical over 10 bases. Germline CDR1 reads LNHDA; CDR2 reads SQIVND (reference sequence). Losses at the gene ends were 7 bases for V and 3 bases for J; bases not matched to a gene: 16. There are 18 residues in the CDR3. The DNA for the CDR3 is TGTGCCAGTACCGCGAGCGGGACTAGCGTTCGCGGGACAGATACGCAGTATTTT. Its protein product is CASTASGTSVRGTDTQYF.

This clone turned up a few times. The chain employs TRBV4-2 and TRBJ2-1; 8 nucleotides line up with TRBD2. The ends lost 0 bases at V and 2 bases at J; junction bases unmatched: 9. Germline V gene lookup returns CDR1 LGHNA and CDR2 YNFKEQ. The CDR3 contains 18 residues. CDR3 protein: CASSQDSQRGPAYNEQFF. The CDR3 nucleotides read TGTGCCAGCAGCCAAGATTCCCAGCGGGGGCCGGCCTACAATGAGCAGTTCTTC.

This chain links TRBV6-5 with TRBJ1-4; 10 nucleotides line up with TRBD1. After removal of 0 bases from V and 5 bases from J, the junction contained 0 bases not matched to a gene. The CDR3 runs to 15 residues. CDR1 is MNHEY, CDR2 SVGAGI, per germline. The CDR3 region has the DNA TGTGCCAGCAGTTACTCGGACAGGGGGAATGAAAAACTGTTTTTT. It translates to CASSYSDRGNEKLFF.

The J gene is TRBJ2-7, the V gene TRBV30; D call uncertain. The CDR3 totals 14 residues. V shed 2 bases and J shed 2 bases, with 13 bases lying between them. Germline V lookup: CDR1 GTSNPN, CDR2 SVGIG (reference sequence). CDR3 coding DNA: TGTGCCTGGAGTAAGAGACTGCAACCCTACGAGCAGTACTTC. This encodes CAWSKRLQPYEQYF.

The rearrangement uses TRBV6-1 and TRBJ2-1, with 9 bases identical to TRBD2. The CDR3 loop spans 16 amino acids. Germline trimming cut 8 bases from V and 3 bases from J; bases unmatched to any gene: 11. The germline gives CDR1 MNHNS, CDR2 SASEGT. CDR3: CASRAASGTVYNEQFF. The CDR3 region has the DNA TGTGCCAGCCGTGCCGCTAGCGGGACCGTCTACAATGAGCAGTTCTTC.

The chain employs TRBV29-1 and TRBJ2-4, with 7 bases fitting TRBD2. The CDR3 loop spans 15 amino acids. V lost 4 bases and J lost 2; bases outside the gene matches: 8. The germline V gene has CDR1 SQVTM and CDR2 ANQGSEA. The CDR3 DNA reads TGCAGCGTTGCGGTTTGGGGGGGGTCCAAAAACATTCAGTACTTC. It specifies CSVAVWGGSKNIQYF.

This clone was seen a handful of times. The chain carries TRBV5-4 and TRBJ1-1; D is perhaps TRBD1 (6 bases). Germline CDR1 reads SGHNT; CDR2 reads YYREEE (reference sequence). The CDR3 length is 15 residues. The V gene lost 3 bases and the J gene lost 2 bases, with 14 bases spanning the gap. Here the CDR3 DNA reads TGTGCCAGCAGCTCCGGACGACAGGCTAACACTGAAGCTTTCTTT. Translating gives CASSSGRQANTEAFF.

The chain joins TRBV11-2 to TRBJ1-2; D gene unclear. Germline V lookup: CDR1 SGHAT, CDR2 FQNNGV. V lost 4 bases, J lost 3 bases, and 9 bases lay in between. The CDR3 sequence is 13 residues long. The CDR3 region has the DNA TGTGCCAGCAGCTCGGACTTTGACTATGGCTACACCTTC. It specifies CASSSDFDYGYTF.

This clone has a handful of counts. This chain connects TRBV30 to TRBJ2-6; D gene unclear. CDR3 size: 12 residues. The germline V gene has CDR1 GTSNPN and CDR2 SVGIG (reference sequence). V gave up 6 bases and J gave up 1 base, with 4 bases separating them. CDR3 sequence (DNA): TGTGCCTGCCTTTCTGGGGCCAACGTCCTGACTTTC. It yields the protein CACLSGANVLTF.

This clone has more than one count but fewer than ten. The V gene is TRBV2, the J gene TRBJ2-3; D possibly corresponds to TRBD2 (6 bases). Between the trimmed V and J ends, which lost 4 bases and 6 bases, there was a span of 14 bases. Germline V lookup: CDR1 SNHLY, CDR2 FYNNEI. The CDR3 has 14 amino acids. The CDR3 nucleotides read TGTGCCAGCAGTGGGCTGGAGGGTAGGGATACGCAGTATTTT. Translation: CASSGLEGRDTQYF.

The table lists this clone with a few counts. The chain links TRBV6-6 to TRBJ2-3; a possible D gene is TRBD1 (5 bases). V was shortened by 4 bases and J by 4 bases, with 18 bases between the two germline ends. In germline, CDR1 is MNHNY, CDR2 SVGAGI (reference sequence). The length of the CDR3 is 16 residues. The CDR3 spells CASSSHRKGFADTQYF. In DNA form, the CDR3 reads TGTGCCAGCAGTTCCCACCGAAAGGGGTTTGCAGATACGCAGTATTTT.

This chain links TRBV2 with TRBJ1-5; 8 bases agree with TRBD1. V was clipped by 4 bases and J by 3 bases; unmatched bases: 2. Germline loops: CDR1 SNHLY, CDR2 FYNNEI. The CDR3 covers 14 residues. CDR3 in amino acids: CASSAGGLNQPQHF. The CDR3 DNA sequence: TGTGCCAGCAGTGCAGGGGGCCTCAATCAGCCCCAGCATTTT.

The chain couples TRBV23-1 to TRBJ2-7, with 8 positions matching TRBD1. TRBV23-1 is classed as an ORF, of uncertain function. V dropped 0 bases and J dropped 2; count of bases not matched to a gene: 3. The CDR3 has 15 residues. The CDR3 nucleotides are TGCGCCAGCAGTCAATCGCCAGGGGGCCCCTACGAGCAGTACTTC. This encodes CASSQSPGGPYEQYF.

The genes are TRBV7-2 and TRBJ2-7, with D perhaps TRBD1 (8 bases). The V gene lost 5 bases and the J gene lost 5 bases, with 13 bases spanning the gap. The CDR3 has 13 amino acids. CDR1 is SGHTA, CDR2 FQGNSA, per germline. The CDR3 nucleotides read TGTGCCAGCAGCGGACAGGGAGGGAACGAGCAGTACTTC. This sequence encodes CASSGQGGNEQYF.

The chain's CDR3 is CASRPLSGRTDTQYF. The CDR3 bases are TGTGCCAGCAGGCCCCTTAGCGGGAGGACAGATACGCAGTATTTT. The chain is built from TRBV6-1 and TRBJ2-3, with TRBD2 matching over 10 bases. V shed 6 bases and J 3 bases; nucleotides not matched to a gene: 6. CDR3 length: 15 residues. CDR1 and CDR2 (germline): MNHNS, SASEGT.

Written as DNA, the CDR3 is TGTGCCAGCAGCTTGGGGCTAGCGGGAGAAGAGACCCAGTACTTC. Protein: CASSLGLAGEETQYF. The chain combines TRBV5-4 with TRBJ2-5, with 10 bases identical to TRBD2. Germline CDR1 is SGHNT and CDR2 is YYREEE (reference sequence). This CDR3 contains 15 residues. The V gene end was trimmed by 0 bases and the J gene end by 3 bases; junction bases not matched to a gene: 2.

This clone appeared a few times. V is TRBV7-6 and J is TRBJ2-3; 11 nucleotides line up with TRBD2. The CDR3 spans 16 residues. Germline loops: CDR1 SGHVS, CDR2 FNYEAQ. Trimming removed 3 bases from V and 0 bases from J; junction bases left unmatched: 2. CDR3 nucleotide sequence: TGTGCCAGCAGCTTCCGGACTAGCGGGAGCACAGATACGCAGTATTTT. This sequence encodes CASSFRTSGSTDTQYF.

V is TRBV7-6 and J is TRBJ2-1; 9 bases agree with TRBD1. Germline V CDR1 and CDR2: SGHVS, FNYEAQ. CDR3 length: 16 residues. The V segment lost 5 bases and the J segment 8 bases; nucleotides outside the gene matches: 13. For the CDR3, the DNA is TGTGCCAGCAGCCTGAGAGGACAGGGGCCAAGGGATGAGCAGTTCTTC. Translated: CASSLRGQGPRDEQFF.

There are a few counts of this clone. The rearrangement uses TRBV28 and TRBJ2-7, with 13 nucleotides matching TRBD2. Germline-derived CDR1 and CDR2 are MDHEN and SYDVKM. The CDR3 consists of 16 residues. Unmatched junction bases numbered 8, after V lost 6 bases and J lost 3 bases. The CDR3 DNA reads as TGTGCCAGCAGCTCTACTAGCGGGAGGGGGGTCTACGAGCAGTACTTC. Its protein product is CASSSTSGRGVYEQYF.

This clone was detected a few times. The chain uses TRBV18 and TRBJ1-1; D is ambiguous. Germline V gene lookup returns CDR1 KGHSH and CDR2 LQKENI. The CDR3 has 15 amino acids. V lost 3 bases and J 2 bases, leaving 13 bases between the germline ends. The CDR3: CASSPKTSSNTEAFF. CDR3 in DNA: TGTGCCAGCTCACCCAAGACAAGCTCCAACACTGAAGCTTTCTTT. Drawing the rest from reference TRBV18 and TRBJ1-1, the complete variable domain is NAGVMQNPRHLVRRRGQEARLRCSPMKGHSHVYWYRQLPEEGLKFMVYLQKENIIDESGMPKERFSAEFPKEGPSILRIQQVVRGDSAAYFCASSPKTSSNTEAFFGQGTRLTVV.

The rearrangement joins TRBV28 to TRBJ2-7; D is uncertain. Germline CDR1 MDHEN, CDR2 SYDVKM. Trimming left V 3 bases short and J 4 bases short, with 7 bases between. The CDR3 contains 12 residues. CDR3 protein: CASSLRRYEQYF. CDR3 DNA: TGTGCCAGCAGTTTGAGAAGATACGAGCAGTACTTC.

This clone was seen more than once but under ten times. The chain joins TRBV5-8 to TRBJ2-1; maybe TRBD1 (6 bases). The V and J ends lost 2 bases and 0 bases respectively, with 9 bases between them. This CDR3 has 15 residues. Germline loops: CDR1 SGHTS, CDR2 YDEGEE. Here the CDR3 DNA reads TGTGCCAGCAGCTTCGGACAGAGCTCCTACAATGAGCAGTTCTTC. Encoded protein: CASSFGQSSYNEQFF.

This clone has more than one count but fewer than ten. Here the CDR3 DNA reads TGTGCCAGCAGCCCAGGCTGGGCTAGCGGGAGCCTCCAAGAGACCCAGTACTTC. Its translation is CASSPGWASGSLQETQYF. The gene calls are TRBV5-4 and TRBJ2-5; 10 nucleotides match TRBD2. With V trimmed by 4 bases and J by 1 base, 13 bases remained unmatched. This CDR3 is 18 amino acids long. Germline CDR1 is SGHNT and CDR2 is YYREEE (reference sequence).

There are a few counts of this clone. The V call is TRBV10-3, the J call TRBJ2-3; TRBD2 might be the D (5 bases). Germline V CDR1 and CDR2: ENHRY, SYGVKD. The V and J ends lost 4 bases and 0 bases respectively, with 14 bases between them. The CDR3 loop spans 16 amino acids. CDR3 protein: CAISAGSSRSTDTQYF. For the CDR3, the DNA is TGTGCCATCAGTGCGGGGTCTAGCCGAAGCACAGATACGCAGTATTTT.

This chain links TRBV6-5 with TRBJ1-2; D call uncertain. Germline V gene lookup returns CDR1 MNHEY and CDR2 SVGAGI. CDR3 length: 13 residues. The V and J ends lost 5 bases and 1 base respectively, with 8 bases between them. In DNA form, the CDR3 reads TGTGCCAGCAGTACGCGCCTTAACTATGGCTACACCTTC. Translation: CASSTRLNYGYTF.